Below are 6 T cell receptor beta chains sequenced from a single sample in a study of T cells in Graves' hyperthyroidism and ophthalmopathy (dated by TCRdb to the late 2010s). Library preparation was by multiplex PCR. Sequenced using an Illumina HiSeq 2000. TCR beta CDR3 regions were amplified from RNA transcripts. The first round of RT-PCR for the TCR CDR3 was performed with the HTBI primer set and the Qiagen OneStep RT-PCR kit. TCRdb applied fastp at Q25 and MiXCR to the public reads, then kept only in-frame beta chains. Records with the same CDR3 protein are collapsed into one entry carrying the most frequent genes and DNA. The table for this sample lists approximately 400,000 distinct CDR3 sequences; roughly 20% of them were counted only once. Of the sample, over 35% is held by the ten largest clones. Sequencing input: blood. All receptors derive from a man younger than 35 with Graves' ophthalmopathy.

This clonotype was counted at least ten times. This chain connects TRBV6-1 to TRBJ2-7, with 8 bases lining up with TRBD1. Germline V gives CDR1 MNHNS, CDR2 SASEGT. CDR3 size: 16 residues. After removal of 5 bases from V and 3 bases from J, the junction contained 12 bases not matched to a gene. In nucleotides, the CDR3 is TGTGCCAGCAGTCTTAAACACGGGACAGGAGTCTACGAGCAGTACTTC. Translation: CASSLKHGTGVYEQYF.

The V gene is TRBV7-9, the J gene TRBJ1-1; a possible D gene is TRBD1 (5 bases). Germline lookup yields CDR1 SEHNR and CDR2 FQNEAQ (reference sequence). CDR3 length: 12 amino acids. Trimming pared 5 bases from V and 11 bases from J, leaving 15 bases between. DNA for the CDR3: TGTGCCAGCAGCCCTAACGGGGGGTTTGCTTTCTTT. Residues: CASSPNGGFAFF.

This clonotype was detected ten times or more. The genes are TRBV20-1 and TRBJ1-4; D unclear. The CDR3 totals 14 residues. V shed 4 bases and J shed 8 bases, with 17 bases lying between them. Germline CDR1 and CDR2: DFQATT and SNEGSKA (reference sequence). In nucleotides, the CDR3 is TGCAGTGCTACAGACCTCGGAGGGCTCGAAAAACTGTTTTTT. It is translated as CSATDLGGLEKLFF.

As concerns this clonotype: A read error may be the cause here, since a much bigger clone is one base away. The chain joins TRBV6-5 to TRBJ2-1; 9 bases map to TRBD2. Germline CDR1 MNHEY, CDR2 SVGAGI. The CDR3 covers 17 residues. The CDR3 sequence is CVSSYSRPLAGFDEQFF. CDR3 nucleotide sequence: TGTGTCAGCAGTTATTCCCGTCCCCTAGCGGGGTTTGATGAGCAGTTCTTC.

V usage is TRBV5-1 and J usage is TRBJ2-1; D is perhaps TRBD2 (5 bases). The CDR3 sequence is 13 residues long. Germline V lookup: CDR1 SGHRS, CDR2 YFSETQ. V was clipped by 1 base and J by 7 bases, with 9 bases between them. The CDR3 coding sequence is TGCGCCAGCAGCTTGATGGGGAGAAATGAGCAGTTCTTC. It codes for CASSLMGRNEQFF.

The sample holds a few counts of this clonotype. The chain couples TRBV5-1 to TRBJ2-1; possibly TRBD1 for D (6 bases). Germline CDR1 reads SGHRS; CDR2 reads YFSETQ. Trimming shortened V by 0 bases and J by 5 bases, and 9 bases separated the two germline ends. The CDR3 consists of 14 residues. The CDR3 spells CASSLGQEDNEQFF. The CDR3 region has the DNA TGCGCCAGCAGCTTGGGACAGGAGGACAATGAGCAGTTCTTC.